The clone carrying this TCR beta chain showed up many times. Building of the TCR beta libraries involved iRepertoire HTBI primers and Arm-PCR of CDR3 regions. TCRdb used MiXCR to reprocess the multiplex PCR reads, holding one entry per CDR3 protein. Of about 330,000 distinct CDR3 sequences in the sample, around 16% are singletons; the top ten hold around 20%. The source of the sample is a study of regulatory T cells in long-lasting Graves disease. Time point reported: newly diagnosed GD, antithyroid drugs for less than 3 months. RNA isolated from PBMCs was used to make the TCR library. The V and J ends lost 5 bases and 12 bases respectively, with 19 bases between them. CDR3 length: 14 residues. Germline V gives CDR1 MGHRA, CDR2 YSYEKL. This sample was shared with a second study, whose subject was T cells in Graves' hyperthyroidism and ophthalmopathy.

The chain joins TRBV4-1 to TRBJ2-2; the D is unclear. Material: peripheral blood mononuclear cells (PBMCs), obtained at new diagnosis, from a patient treated with antithyroid drugs. This TCR was recovered from a woman between 18 and 30 years old with Graves disease. The CDR3 loop is CASSFAGSHPKLFF. In DNA, the CDR3 is TGCGCCAGCAGCTTCGCCGGCAGTCACCCGAAGCTGTTTTTT.